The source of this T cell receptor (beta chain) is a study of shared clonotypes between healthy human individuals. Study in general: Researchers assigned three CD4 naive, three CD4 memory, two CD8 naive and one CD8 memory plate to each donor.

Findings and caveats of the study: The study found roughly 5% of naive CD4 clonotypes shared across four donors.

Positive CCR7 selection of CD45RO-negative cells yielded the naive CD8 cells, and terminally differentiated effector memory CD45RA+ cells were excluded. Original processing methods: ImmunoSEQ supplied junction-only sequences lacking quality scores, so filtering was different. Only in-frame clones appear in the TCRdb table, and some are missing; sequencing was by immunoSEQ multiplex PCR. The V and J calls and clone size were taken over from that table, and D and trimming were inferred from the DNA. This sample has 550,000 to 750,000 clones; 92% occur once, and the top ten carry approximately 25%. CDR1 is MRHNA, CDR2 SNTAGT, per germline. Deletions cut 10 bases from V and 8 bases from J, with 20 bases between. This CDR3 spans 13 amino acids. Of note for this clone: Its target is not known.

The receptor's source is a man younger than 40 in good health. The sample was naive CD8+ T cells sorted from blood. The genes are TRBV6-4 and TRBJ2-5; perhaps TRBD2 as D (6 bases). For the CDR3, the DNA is TGTGCCAACCCTACTATAGCGGCTGGCACCCAGTACTTC. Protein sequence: CANPTIAAGTQYF.